The 5 T cell receptor beta chains below were found in one sample sequenced in a study of neurological immune-mediated disorders. One entry per CDR3 protein, called by TCRdb with MiXCR from the 5' RACE reads. The sample shows 45,000 to 50,000 distinct CDR3 sequences, just under 4.5% of them seen only once. The sample was PBMCs. The receptors shown here come from a woman aged 60-75 years with multiple sclerosis.

There are a few counts of this clonotype. The chain links TRBV5-6 to TRBJ1-2; 7 nucleotides align to TRBD1. V gave up 4 bases and J gave up 4 bases; unmatched junction bases: 7. The CDR3 is 14 amino acids. From germline, CDR1 is SGHDT and CDR2 YYEEEE. Here the CDR3 reads CASSAGTDFYGYTF. The CDR3, as DNA: TGTGCCAGCAGCGCCGGGACAGATTTCTATGGCTACACCTTC.

Many counts were recorded for this clonotype. The genes are TRBV6-5 and TRBJ2-1; perhaps TRBD2 as D (6 bases). This CDR3 has 15 residues. V shed 2 bases and J shed 1 base, with 9 bases lying between them. From germline, CDR1 is MNHEY and CDR2 SVGAGI. CDR3: CASSYGGSSYNEQFF. Here the CDR3 DNA reads TGTGCCAGCAGTTACGGGGGGTCTTCCTACAATGAGCAGTTCTTC.

This clonotype has a count of ten or more. V usage is TRBV5-1 and J usage is TRBJ2-4; 7 nucleotides line up with TRBD1. Trimming took 3 bases from V and 6 from J; bases not matched to a gene: 6. The CDR3 runs to 14 residues. Germline lookup yields CDR1 SGHRS and CDR2 YFSETQ. The CDR3 nucleotides read TGCGCCAGCAGCTCGGGACAGATTGGAAACATTCAGTACTTC. It yields the protein CASSSGQIGNIQYF.

This chain links TRBV10-2 with TRBJ2-1; 9 nucleotides line up with TRBD1. The CDR3 sequence is 14 residues long. Trimming removed 6 bases from V and 1 base from J; junction bases left unmatched: 1. Germline V CDR1 and CDR2: WSHSY, SAAADI. In nucleotides, the CDR3 is TGCGCCAGCAGAGGACAGGGGTCCTACAATGAGCAGTTCTTC. This codes for CASRGQGSYNEQFF.

The chain links TRBV18 to TRBJ2-7, with D perhaps being TRBD1 or TRBD2 (5 bases each). The CDR3 is 15 amino acids. Trimming removed 3 bases from V and 4 bases from J, with 16 bases in between. Germline V gives CDR1 KGHSH, CDR2 LQKENI. CDR3 coding DNA: TGTGCCAGCTCACCTGCCGGGACGCAGGATTACGAGCAGTACGTC. This codes for CASSPAGTQDYEQYV.